The sequence of this TCR beta chain was determined in a study of blood T cell repertoires in COVID-19. Study-wide context: Acute-phase and convalescent COVID-19 samples originated in the United States, Italy and Spain.

Authors' analysis steps: Nucleated cell number was recorded as an estimate derived from reference gene primer amplification. Using immunoSEQ multiplex PCR, the repertoire was profiled, and TCRdb retains in-frame clones only, with some absent. V, J and clone size are taken as reported in that table, and D and trimming were inferred from the DNA itself. The sample lists tens of thousands of clones, around 90% seen once, with 5.1% in the top ten. This CDR3 contains 16 residues. Trimming cost V 5 bases and J 8 bases, with 21 bases left between them. Germline CDR1 reads MDHEN; CDR2 reads SYDVKM. The chain combines TRBV28 with TRBJ1-4, with D perhaps matching TRBD1 (6 bases). Sequencing was carried out using peripheral blood. The origin of this receptor is a human donor in a cohort sampled during active COVID-19. CDR3 amino acids: CASSPYVGGATEKLFF. The CDR3, as DNA: TGTGCCAGCAGTCCTTACGTGGGGGGGGCTACCGAAAAACTGTTTTTT.